Shown below are 32 T cell receptor beta chains from a single sample sequenced in a study of response to subunit inactivated influenza vaccine. TCRdb called the RT-PCR reads again in MiXCR, with one record for every CDR3 protein. The table records almost 250,000 distinct CDR3 sequences, less than 15% of them present only once. The specimen comprised non-naive T cells sorted from PBMCs, sampled roughly 2 weeks before vaccination. The source of these receptors is a man between 50 and 59 years old who received an inactivated influenza vaccine.

This clonotype was counted at least ten times. This chain joins TRBV7-9 and TRBJ1-4; no definite D call. CDR1 and CDR2 (germline): SEHNR, FQNEAQ (reference sequence). Trimming cost V 5 bases and J 2 bases, with 12 bases left between them. The CDR3 spans 15 residues. CDR3 protein: CASSEPLRTNEKLFF. The CDR3 DNA follows: TGTGCCAGCAGCGAACCTTTAAGGACTAATGAAAAACTGTTTTTT.

There are many counts of this clonotype. V gene TRBV3-1 combines with J gene TRBJ2-3; D is possibly TRBD2 (5 bases). This CDR3 has 15 amino acids. Germline-derived CDR1 and CDR2 are LGHDT and YNNKEL (reference sequence). V lost 2 bases, J lost 1 base, and 10 bases lay in between. The CDR3 protein is CASSQRQEGTDTQYF. In DNA form, the CDR3 reads TGTGCCAGCAGCCAACGCCAGGAGGGCACAGATACGCAGTATTTT.

This clonotype has a count of ten or more. This sequence joins TRBV5-1 and TRBJ2-1; TRBD2 is a possible D gene (6 bases). CDR3 size: 15 residues. Germline-derived CDR1 and CDR2 are SGHRS and YFSETQ. Trimming shortened V by 3 bases and J by 5 bases, and 15 bases separated the two germline ends. This chain's CDR3 is CASSSGVGGNNEQFF. CDR3 nucleotides: TGCGCCAGCAGCTCGGGAGTCGGCGGCAACAATGAGCAGTTCTTC.

This clonotype was observed many times. As DNA, the CDR3 is TGTGCCAGCAGTCCCGGACGGGTGAACACTGAAGCTTTCTTT. This gives the protein CASSPGRVNTEAFF. The genes are TRBV12-3 or TRBV12-4 and TRBJ1-1; no clear D. V dropped 5 bases and J dropped 0 bases, with 10 bases sitting between them. CDR3 length equals 14 residues.

Only a few counts were recorded for this clonotype. The chain carries TRBV28 and TRBJ2-3; no clear D. Looked up from germline, CDR1 is MDHEN and CDR2 is SYDVKM. This CDR3 has 14 residues. The V end was cut by 2 bases, the J end by 2 bases, with 8 bases between. This CDR3 reads CASSLPQLTDTQYF. The CDR3 bases are TGTGCCAGCAGTTTACCGCAGCTCACAGATACGCAGTATTTT.

This rearrangement joins TRBV29-1 to TRBJ2-1; the D call may be TRBD1 or TRBD2 (5 bases each). CDR1 and CDR2 from the germline V gene are SQVTM and ANQGSEA. This CDR3 is 11 amino acids long. V was pared by 5 bases and J by 12 bases, with 14 bases between. This CDR3 reads CSVRGGLGQFF. The CDR3, as DNA: TGCAGCGTTCGTGGGGGATTGGGGCAGTTCTTC.

The V call is TRBV7-9, the J call TRBJ1-3; possibly TRBD1 for D (5 bases). CDR3 length equals 14 residues. CDR1 is SEHNR, CDR2 FQNEAQ, per germline (reference sequence). Trimming cost V 7 bases and J 1 base, with 11 bases left between them. CDR3 amino acids: CASNRGLSGNTIYF. CDR3 coding DNA: TGTGCCAGCAACCGGGGGTTATCTGGAAACACCATATATTTT.

This clonotype was seen a few times. The rearrangement joins TRBV12-3 or TRBV12-4 to TRBJ1-2; D is perhaps TRBD1 (5 bases). With 5 bases removed from V and 4 bases from J, the gap between germline ends came to 11 bases. This CDR3 comprises 13 residues. This chain's CDR3 is CASSGTSLYGYTF. For the CDR3, the DNA is TGTGCCAGCAGTGGGACTTCCCTCTATGGCTACACCTTC.

In this sample, this clonotype turned up a few times. V gene TRBV7-2 combines with J gene TRBJ2-5, with 7 nucleotides matching TRBD1. The CDR3 is 14 residues long. Germline V CDR1 and CDR2: SGHTA, FQGNSA. The J segment lost 5 bases and the V segment lost 5 bases, leaving 8 bases of the junction unmatched. The CDR3 region has the DNA TGTGCCAGCAGCCCGCGGTCAGGGGGTGAGACCCAGTACTTC. The encoded protein is CASSPRSGGETQYF.

The V call is TRBV20-1, the J call TRBJ1-3, with no clear D. Germline V gene sequence: CDR1 DFQATT, CDR2 SNEGSKA (reference sequence). This CDR3 is built from 15 residues. The V and J ends lost 1 base and 1 base respectively, with 11 bases between them. The CDR3 loop reads CSARGRIGSGNTIYF. CDR3 nucleotide sequence: TGCAGTGCTAGAGGAAGGATAGGGTCTGGAAACACCATATATTTT.

The chain carries TRBV2 and TRBJ2-1; perhaps TRBD2 as D (6 bases). The CDR3 runs 14 residues. The germline V and J ends were trimmed by 3 bases and 7 bases, with 13 bases remaining between them. CDR1 and CDR2 (germline): SNHLY, FYNNEI. CDR3 residues: CASSDHGRGNEQFF. CDR3 DNA sequence: TGTGCCAGCAGTGACCATGGACGGGGGAATGAGCAGTTCTTC.

This sequence joins TRBV4-3 and TRBJ2-2, with TRBD1 as a possible D gene (7 bases). The germline CDR1 and CDR2 sequences are LGHNA and YSLEER. V dropped 3 bases and J dropped 5 bases, with 16 bases sitting between them. The CDR3 consists of 16 residues. This CDR3 reads CASSQRPGGLTGELFF. Written as DNA, the CDR3 is TGCGCCAGCAGCCAGCGTCCAGGGGGGTTAACCGGGGAGCTGTTTTTT.

This clonotype was seen a few times. This sequence joins TRBV6-1 and TRBJ2-7; D is possibly TRBD1 (6 bases). The germline V gene encodes CDR1 MNHNS and CDR2 SASEGT. This CDR3 comprises 13 residues. V was trimmed by 8 bases and J by 2 bases, leaving 13 bases between them. The CDR3, as DNA: TGTGCCAGCCACTCGACAGGAACCTACGAGCAGTACTTC. It codes for CASHSTGTYEQYF.

The gene calls are TRBV27 and TRBJ2-2; 10 bases fit TRBD1. This CDR3 has 16 amino acids. Germline CDR1 is MNHEY and CDR2 is SMNVEV (reference sequence). The junction had 9 bases not matched to a gene; V was cut back by 6 bases and J by 5 bases. CDR3 sequence reads: CASSQPGQGRTGELFF. CDR3 DNA sequence: TGTGCCAGCAGCCAACCGGGACAGGGGAGAACCGGGGAGCTGTTTTTT.

The chain links TRBV7-2 to TRBJ2-7; 11 nucleotides align to TRBD2. V shed 5 bases and J 5 bases; nucleotides not matched to a gene: 8. CDR3 length equals 15 residues. Germline values: CDR1 SGHTA, CDR2 FQGNSA. The CDR3 nucleotides are TGTGCCAGCAGCCACCCACTAGCGGGGGAGAACGAGCAGTACTTC. Encoded protein: CASSHPLAGENEQYF.

This clonotype has ten or more counts. The chain has TRBV12-3 or TRBV12-4 and TRBJ1-3; tentatively, D is TRBD1 (6 bases). V gave up 6 bases and J gave up 0 bases, with 15 bases separating them. CDR3 length equals 16 residues. The CDR3 coding sequence is TGTGCCAGCAGCCAGCCGGGACAAGCCTCTGGAAACACCATATATTTT. This codes for CASSQPGQASGNTIYF.

This clonotype came up a few times. V gene TRBV12-3 or TRBV12-4 combines with J gene TRBJ2-7; D is unresolved. The ends were cut back, 3 bases at V and 5 bases at J, with 11 bases in the middle. This CDR3 region has 13 residues. DNA for the CDR3: TGTGCCAGCAGTTTGGATAGTCCCAACGAGCAGTACTTC. This codes for CASSLDSPNEQYF.

The CDR3 DNA reads as TGCAGTGCTGAACTAGTGCGGGAGCAGTTCTTC. It encodes CSAELVREQFF. The chain carries TRBV20-1 and TRBJ2-1, with D tentatively TRBD2 (5 bases). The germline V gene has CDR1 DFQATT and CDR2 SNEGSKA (reference sequence). There are 11 residues in the CDR3. The V end was cut by 5 bases, the J end by 10 bases, with 12 bases between.

This clonotype was found many times. This chain joins TRBV20-1 and TRBJ1-6, with 9 bases that match TRBD1. This CDR3 is built from 15 residues. V lost 0 bases and J lost 7; bases outside the gene matches: 4. The germline gives CDR1 DFQATT, CDR2 SNEGSKA (reference sequence). The CDR3 spells CSARDIGTGNSPLHF. In nucleotides, the CDR3 is TGCAGTGCTAGAGATATTGGGACAGGGAATTCACCCCTCCACTTT.

A few counts support this clonotype. The chain links TRBV6-5 to TRBJ1-2, with D hard to call. The CDR3 runs to 13 residues. Germline CDR1 is MNHEY and CDR2 is SVGAGI. The V end was cut by 0 bases, the J end by 8 bases, with 10 bases between. CDR3 sequence: CASSYSKAGGYTF. For the CDR3, the DNA is TGTGCCAGCAGTTACTCGAAAGCAGGAGGCTACACCTTC.

This clonotype was picked up a small number of times. The chain couples TRBV3-1 to TRBJ1-2, with TRBD1 matching 7 bases. The CDR3 has 15 residues. J gave up 4 bases and V 1 base, and 6 bases lay outside the gene matches. Germline V gene sequence: CDR1 LGHDT, CDR2 YNNKEL (reference sequence). CDR3 residues: CASSQGVGGTYGYTF. In DNA, the CDR3 is TGTGCCAGCAGCCAAGGGGTAGGGGGCACCTATGGCTACACCTTC.

This clonotype was seen repeatedly, ten times or more. This rearrangement joins TRBV4-1 to TRBJ2-7; 7 nucleotides align to TRBD2. Germline CDR1 MGHRA, CDR2 YSYEKL. Losses at the gene ends were 0 bases for V and 6 bases for J; bases not matched to a gene: 11. This CDR3 region has 16 residues. CDR3 region: CASSQDVAWRGSEQYF. CDR3 nucleotides: TGCGCCAGCAGCCAAGATGTAGCGTGGCGGGGGAGCGAGCAGTACTTC.

Comment on this clonotype: The junction differs from germline at one of its ends, possibly a read error. This chain links TRBV7-2 with TRBJ2-1; TRBD2 matches 12 bases. Germline V gene data show CDR1 as SGHTA and CDR2 as FQGNSA. The CDR3 is made up of 14 amino acids. In DNA, the CDR3 is TGTGCCAGCAGCTTAGAGGCTAGCGGGGGGGCGAGGGGCTTC. This gives the protein CASSLEASGGARGF. Complete variable domain (other parts from reference TRBV7-2 and TRBJ2-1): GAGVSQSPSNKVTEKGKDVELRCDPISGHTALYWYRQSLGQGLEFLIYFQGNSAPDKSGLPSDRFSAERTGGSVSTLTIQRTQQEDSAVYLCASSLEASGGARGFGPGTRLTVL.

There are a few counts of this clonotype. V usage is TRBV6-2 or TRBV6-3 and J usage is TRBJ2-5, with a possible D match to TRBD2 (5 bases). Germline lookup yields CDR1 MNHEY and CDR2 SVGEGT. CDR3 length: 17 residues. V dropped 0 bases and J dropped 0 bases, with 14 bases sitting between them. The CDR3 sequence: CASSYSKEEGYQETQYF. CDR3 in DNA: TGTGCCAGCAGTTACTCGAAGGAGGAAGGGTACCAAGAGACCCAGTACTTC.

This clonotype showed up just a few times. The chain employs TRBV10-3 and TRBJ2-3, with TRBD1 matching over 7 bases. The CDR3 sequence is 15 residues long. Germline V CDR1 and CDR2: ENHRY, SYGVKD. Trimming took 10 bases from V and 5 from J; bases not matched to a gene: 15. CDR3 protein: CATRKGQTLGDTQYF. Here the CDR3 DNA reads TGTGCCACCCGGAAGGGACAGACTTTGGGAGATACGCAGTATTTT.

As for this clonotype: A read error may be the cause here, since a much bigger clone is one base away. The chain joins TRBV7-2 to TRBJ2-1; D might be TRBD1 (5 bases). CDR1 is SGHTA and CDR2 is FQGNSA in the germline V gene. V was trimmed by 5 bases and J by 9 bases, leaving 14 bases between them. This CDR3 has 13 amino acids. CDR3 residues: CASSRTFGSEQFF. In nucleotides, the CDR3 is TGTGCCAGCAGCCGGACATTTGGCAGTGAGCAGTTCTTC.

The genes are TRBV6-1 and TRBJ2-7, with 9 bases aligning to TRBD2. J lost 4 bases, V lost 0 bases, and 4 bases had no gene match. CDR3 length: 15 residues. The V gene's germline CDR1 is MNHNS and CDR2 SASEGT. The CDR3 coding sequence is TGTGCCAGCAGTGAAGCGAGCGGGGGGTTATACGAGCAGTACTTC. It translates to CASSEASGGLYEQYF.

This clonotype was counted many times. DNA of the CDR3: TGTGCCAGCAGCACCCTTGCGGATACGCAGTATTTT. Translating it yields CASSTLADTQYF. The chain is built from TRBV12-3 or TRBV12-4 and TRBJ2-3; no clear D gene. This CDR3 is 12 amino acids long. V was cut by 6 bases and J by 6 bases, with 10 bases left in between.

The V gene is TRBV28, the J gene TRBJ1-2; 11 positions match TRBD1. Germline V CDR1 and CDR2: MDHEN, SYDVKM. The CDR3 totals 15 residues. The V and J ends lost 3 bases and 7 bases, in that order; junction bases with no gene match: 7. CDR3 loop: CASSFPGQGALGYTF. The CDR3 DNA follows: TGTGCCAGCAGTTTCCCCGGACAGGGGGCTCTTGGCTACACCTTC.

This clonotype came up a few times. The chain couples TRBV6-2 or TRBV6-3 to TRBJ2-1, with a tentative D call TRBD1 (5 bases). This CDR3 region has 15 residues. The V gene's germline CDR1 is MNHEY and CDR2 SVGEGT. V was pared by 4 bases and J by 7 bases, with 17 bases between. CDR3 in amino acids: CASSFDLIPGNEQFF. The CDR3 coding sequence is TGTGCCAGCAGTTTTGACTTGATACCAGGGAATGAGCAGTTCTTC.

The table lists this clonotype with a few counts. The chain uses TRBV2 and TRBJ1-1; 8 bases match TRBD1. The V and J ends lost 6 bases and 8 bases, in that order; junction bases with no gene match: 8. CDR1 is SNHLY and CDR2 is FYNNEI in the germline V gene. The CDR3 covers 13 residues. The CDR3 here is CASRSTGAREAFF. The CDR3 nucleotides are TGTGCCAGCAGATCGACAGGGGCGAGGGAAGCTTTCTTT.

This sequence joins TRBV28 and TRBJ1-5; D unclear. CDR1 and CDR2 from the germline V gene are MDHEN and SYDVKM. The CDR3 has 13 residues. V was trimmed by 0 bases and J by 7 bases, leaving 7 bases between them. CDR3 sequence (DNA): TGTGCCAGCAGTTTATGGGGATCGCAGCCCCAGCATTTT. It yields the protein CASSLWGSQPQHF.